This T cell receptor (beta chain) was found in a study of T cell repertoires in cytomegalovirus infection (dated by TCRdb to 2018 to 2020). Background for the entire study: Donor HLA type was relevant to the analysis, because carriage of CMV infection together with the matching HLA type was indicated by public TCR beta signatures. The study at large found these results: The ex vivo response was dominated by HLA-C-restricted CMV-specific TCR beta clonotypes, which also provided the single most frequent clonotype in two of eight donors. In both this cohort and an independent approximately 350-donor cohort, the cumulative frequency of public TCR beta family members distinguished carriers of CMV infection plus the relevant HLA type.

The sequencer was an Illumina HiSeq 1500. TCRdb reprocessing: public reads trimmed at Q25 with fastp, clones called with MiXCR, in-frame beta chains kept. Rows with one shared CDR3 protein collapse into an entry with the most common genes and DNA. A total of more than 150,000 distinct CDR3 sequences appear in this sample, approximately 17% of them only once. Around 20% of the sample is held by the ten biggest clonotypes. The CDR3 holds 16 amino acids from the cysteine to the phenylalanine. Here the CDR3 DNA is all that survives: 48 bases in frame from base 1. From the germline V gene, CDR1 is SNHLY and CDR2 is FYNNEI. The V and J ends are trimmed by 1 base and 3 bases, leaving 16 bases between them. Concerning this clonotype itself: Its antigen target is currently unknown. No qualities accompany the bases; no much larger clone lies one base away.

This TCR was sampled from a human donor in good health (CMV status not recorded). Some clones in this sample may be carry-over from other donors' samples. Rearrangement joined TRBV2 to TRBJ2-7; the D match is possibly TRBD1 or TRBD2, with 5 bases aligned in each. The material sequenced was CD8+ T cells from PBMCs. Here the CDR3 is given as CASSEGRGAKRYEQYF. The sequenced DNA: TGTGCCAGCAGTGAAGGTAGGGGAGCAAAACGCTACGAGCAGTACTTC. When the CDR3 is completed using the reference TRBV2 and TRBJ2-7 genes on either side, the full variable domain is EPEVTQTPSHQVTQMGQEVILRCVPISNHLYFYWYRQILGQKVEFLVSFYNNEISEKSEIFDDQFSVERPDGSNFTLKIRSTKLEDSAMYFCASSEGRGAKRYEQYFGPGTRLTVT.